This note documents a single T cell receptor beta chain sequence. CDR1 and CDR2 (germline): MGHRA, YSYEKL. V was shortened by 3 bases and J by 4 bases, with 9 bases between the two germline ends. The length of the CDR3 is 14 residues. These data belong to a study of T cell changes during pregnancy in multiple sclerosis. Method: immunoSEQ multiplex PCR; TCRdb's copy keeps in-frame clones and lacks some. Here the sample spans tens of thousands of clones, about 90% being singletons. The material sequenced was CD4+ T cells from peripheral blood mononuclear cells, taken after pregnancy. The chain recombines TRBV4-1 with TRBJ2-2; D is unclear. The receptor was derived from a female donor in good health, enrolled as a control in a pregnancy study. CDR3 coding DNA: TGCGCCAGCAGCCAGGCAGGCTCCACCGGGGAGCTGTTTTTT. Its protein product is CASSQAGSTGELFF.